The 5 T cell receptor beta chains presented below share a single source sample, sequenced in a study of cytomegalovirus exposure and HLA in healthy donors. The study ran its PCR with 60 Vbeta and 13 Jbeta primers. Sequenced by immunoSEQ multiplex PCR; TCRdb stores in-frame clones only, minus some. Of over 95,000 clones detected, approximately 80% appear once; the ten largest clones hold approximately 5%. Input material: PBMCs. Receptor source: a woman aged 30 to 39 in good health and CMV-seropositive.

The chain is built from TRBV29-1 and TRBJ1-2; 8 nucleotides align to TRBD1. V dropped 3 bases and J dropped 3; count of bases not matched to a gene: 15. CDR1 is SQVTM and CDR2 is ANQGSEA in the germline V gene. There are 17 residues in the CDR3. Written as DNA, the CDR3 is TGCAGCGTTGATTTCCGGACAGGGTGGGATACGGACTATGGCTACACCTTC. This sequence encodes CSVDFRTGWDTDYGYTF. The complete variable domain, with remaining parts taken from reference TRBV29-1 and TRBJ1-2, reads SAVISQKPSRDICQRGTSLTIQCQVDSQVTMMFWYRQQPGQSLTLIATANQGSEATYESGFVIDKFPISRPNLTFSTLTVSNMSPEDSSIYLCSVDFRTGWDTDYGYTFGSGTRLTVV.

The gene calls are TRBV5-5 and TRBJ2-1, with 10 bases that match TRBD1. Germline lookup yields CDR1 SGHKS and CDR2 YYEKEE (reference sequence). There are 15 residues in the CDR3. Trimming removed 4 bases from V and 2 bases from J; junction bases left unmatched: 3. This CDR3 reads CASSPTGGAYNEQFF. The CDR3 DNA reads TGTGCCAGCAGCCCGACAGGGGGCGCCTACAATGAGCAGTTCTTC.

This clone was seen a handful of times. The chain uses TRBV14 and TRBJ2-7; weak D call: TRBD1 (5 bases). The germline V gene has CDR1 SGHDN and CDR2 FVKESK. CDR3 length: 13 residues. V lost 1 base, J lost 9 bases, and 13 bases lay in between. The CDR3 DNA follows: TGTGCCAGCAGCCAAGGGGGCCCTATCTTGCAGTACTTC. Translation: CASSQGGPILQYF. Variable domain in full (rest from reference TRBV14 and TRBJ2-7): EAGVTQFPSHSVIEKGQTVTLRCDPISGHDNLYWYRRVMGKEIKFLLHFVKESKQDESGMPNNRFLAERTGGTYSTLKVQPAELEDSGVYFCASSQGGPILQYFGPGTRLTVT.

This sequence joins TRBV11-2 and TRBJ2-2; a possible D gene is TRBD2 (6 bases). The germline V and J ends were trimmed by 5 bases and 7 bases, with 14 bases remaining between them. Germline CDR1 SGHAT, CDR2 FQNNGV. This CDR3 region has 14 residues. In nucleotides, the CDR3 is TGTGCCAGCAGCATCTCGGAGGGGTACGGGGAGCTGTTTTTT. Protein product: CASSISEGYGELFF. Combining the CDR3 with reference TRBV11-2 and TRBJ2-2 gives the whole variable domain EAGVAQSPRYKIIEKRQSVAFWCNPISGHATLYWYQQILGQGPKLLIQFQNNGVVDDSQLPKDRFSAERLKGVDSTLKIQPAKLEDSAVYLCASSISEGYGELFFGEGSRLTVL.

CDR3 residues: CASSLEALVGEGTEAFF. The CDR3 coding sequence is TGTGCCAGCAGCTTAGAGGCGTTGGTAGGGGAGGGCACTGAAGCTTTCTTT. The chain couples TRBV11-2 to TRBJ1-1, with a tentative D call TRBD1 (5 bases). The CDR3 sequence is 17 residues long. Germline V gives CDR1 SGHAT, CDR2 FQNNGV. V lost 0 bases, J lost 4 bases, and 18 bases lay in between.